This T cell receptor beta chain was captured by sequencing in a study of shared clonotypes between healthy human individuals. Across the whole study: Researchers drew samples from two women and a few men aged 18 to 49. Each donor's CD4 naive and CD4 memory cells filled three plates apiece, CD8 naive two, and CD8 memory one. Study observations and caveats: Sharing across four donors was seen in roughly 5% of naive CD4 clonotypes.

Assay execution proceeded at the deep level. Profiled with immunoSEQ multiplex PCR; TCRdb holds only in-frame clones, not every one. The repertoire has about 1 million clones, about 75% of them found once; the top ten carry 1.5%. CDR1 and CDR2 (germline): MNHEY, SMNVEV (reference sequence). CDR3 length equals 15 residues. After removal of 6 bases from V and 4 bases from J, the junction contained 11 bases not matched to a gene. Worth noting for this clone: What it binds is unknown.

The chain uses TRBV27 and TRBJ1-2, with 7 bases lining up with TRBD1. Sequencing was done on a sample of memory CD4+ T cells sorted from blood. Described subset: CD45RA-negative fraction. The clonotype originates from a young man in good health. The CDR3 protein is CASSVTTGWSYGYTF. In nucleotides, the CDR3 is TGTGCCAGCAGCGTAACGACAGGGTGGAGCTATGGCTACACCTTC.